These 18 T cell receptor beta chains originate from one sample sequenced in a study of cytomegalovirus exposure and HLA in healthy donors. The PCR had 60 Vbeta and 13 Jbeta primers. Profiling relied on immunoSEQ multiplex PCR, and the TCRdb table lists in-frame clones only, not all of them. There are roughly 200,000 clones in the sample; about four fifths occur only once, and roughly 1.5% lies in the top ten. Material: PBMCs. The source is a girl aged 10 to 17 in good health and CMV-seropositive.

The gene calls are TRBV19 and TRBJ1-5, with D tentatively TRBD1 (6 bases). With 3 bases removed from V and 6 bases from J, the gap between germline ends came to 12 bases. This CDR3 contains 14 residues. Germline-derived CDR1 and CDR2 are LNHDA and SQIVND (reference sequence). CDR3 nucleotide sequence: TGTGCCAGTAGTATGCTTCAGGGGAGTCAGCCCCAGCATTTT. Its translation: CASSMLQGSQPQHF.

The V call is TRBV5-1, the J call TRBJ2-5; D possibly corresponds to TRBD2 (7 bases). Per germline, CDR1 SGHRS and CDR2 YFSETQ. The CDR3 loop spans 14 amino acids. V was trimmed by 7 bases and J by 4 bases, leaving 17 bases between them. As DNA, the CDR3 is TGCGCCAGCGCTGGGGGGGGGCTTGGAGAGACCCAGTACTTC. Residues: CASAGGGLGETQYF.

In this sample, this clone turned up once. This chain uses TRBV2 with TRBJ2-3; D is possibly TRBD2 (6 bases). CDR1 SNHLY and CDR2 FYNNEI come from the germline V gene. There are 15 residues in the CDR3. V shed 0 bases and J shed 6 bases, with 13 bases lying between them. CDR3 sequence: CASSEASTSMDTQYF. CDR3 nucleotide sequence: TGTGCCAGCAGTGAAGCTTCAACTAGCATGGATACGCAGTATTTT.

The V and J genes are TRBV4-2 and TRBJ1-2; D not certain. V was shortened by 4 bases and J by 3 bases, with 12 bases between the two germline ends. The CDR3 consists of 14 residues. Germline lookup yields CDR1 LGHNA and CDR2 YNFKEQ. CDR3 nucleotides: TGTGCCAGCAGCCCGGCGGTGGCCGACTATGGCTACACCTTC. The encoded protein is CASSPAVADYGYTF.

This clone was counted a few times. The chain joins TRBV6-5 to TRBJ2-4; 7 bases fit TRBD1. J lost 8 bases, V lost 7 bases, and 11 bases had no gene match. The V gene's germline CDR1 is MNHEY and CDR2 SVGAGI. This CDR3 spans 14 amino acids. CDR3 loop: CASTRDRVSDIQYF. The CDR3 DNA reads TGTGCCAGCACTCGCGACAGGGTATCTGACATTCAGTACTTC.

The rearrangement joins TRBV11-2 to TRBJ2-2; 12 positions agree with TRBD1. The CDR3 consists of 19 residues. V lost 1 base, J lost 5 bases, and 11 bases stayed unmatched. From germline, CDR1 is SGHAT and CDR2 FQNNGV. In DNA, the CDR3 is TGTGCCAGCAGCTTAGGAGCAGCCTGGGGACAGGGGGCGACCGGGGAGCTGTTTTTT. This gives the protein CASSLGAAWGQGATGELFF.

The CDR3 protein is CASSFTGGLGYTF. CDR3 bases: TGTGCCAGCAGCTTCACAGGGGGCCTGGGCTACACCTTC. This chain links TRBV7-9 with TRBJ1-2, with TRBD1 matching over 9 bases. Germline V gene lookup returns CDR1 SEHNR and CDR2 FQNEAQ (reference sequence). The CDR3 has 13 amino acids. V was pared by 3 bases and J by 8 bases, with 4 bases of the junction left unmatched. The whole variable domain, remainder taken from reference TRBV7-9 and TRBJ1-2, is DTGVSQNPRHKITKRGQNVTFRCDPISEHNRLYWYRQTLGQGPEFLTYFQNEAQLEKSRLLSDRFSAERPKGSFSTLEIQRTEQGDSAMYLCASSFTGGLGYTFGSGTRLTVV.

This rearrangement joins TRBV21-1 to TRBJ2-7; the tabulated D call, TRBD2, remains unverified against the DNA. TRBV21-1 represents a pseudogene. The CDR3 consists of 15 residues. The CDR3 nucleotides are TGTGCCAGCAATCCGGGACTAGCGGGAGACTACGAGCAGTACTTC. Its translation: CASNPGLAGDYEQYF.

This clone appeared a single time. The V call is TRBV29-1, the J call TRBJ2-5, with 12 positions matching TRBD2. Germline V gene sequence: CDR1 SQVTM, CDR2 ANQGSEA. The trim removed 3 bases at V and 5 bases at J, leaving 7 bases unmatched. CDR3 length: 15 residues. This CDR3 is CSVDGLAGSLETQYF. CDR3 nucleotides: TGCAGCGTTGACGGACTAGCGGGGAGTTTGGAGACCCAGTACTTC. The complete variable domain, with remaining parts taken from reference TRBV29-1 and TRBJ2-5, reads SAVISQKPSRDICQRGTSLTIQCQVDSQVTMMFWYRQQPGQSLTLIATANQGSEATYESGFVIDKFPISRPNLTFSTLTVSNMSPEDSSIYLCSVDGLAGSLETQYFGPGTRLLVL.

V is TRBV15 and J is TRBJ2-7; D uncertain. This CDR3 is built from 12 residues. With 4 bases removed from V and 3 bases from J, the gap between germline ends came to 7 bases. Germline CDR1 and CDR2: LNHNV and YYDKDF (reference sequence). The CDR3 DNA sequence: TGTGCCACCAGCAAATTAAACTACGAGCAGTACTTC. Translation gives CATSKLNYEQYF.

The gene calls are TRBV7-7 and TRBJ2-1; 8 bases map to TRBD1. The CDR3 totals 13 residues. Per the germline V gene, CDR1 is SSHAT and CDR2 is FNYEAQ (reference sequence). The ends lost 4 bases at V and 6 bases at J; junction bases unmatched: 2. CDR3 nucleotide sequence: TGTGCCAGCAGCTCCGACAGGGGCAATGAGCAGTTCTTC. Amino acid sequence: CASSSDRGNEQFF.

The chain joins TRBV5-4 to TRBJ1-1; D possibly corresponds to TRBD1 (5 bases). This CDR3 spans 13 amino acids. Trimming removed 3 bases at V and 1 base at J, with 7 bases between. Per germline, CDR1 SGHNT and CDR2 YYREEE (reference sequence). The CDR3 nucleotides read TGTGCCAGCAGCTGGGGGGGGAACACTGAAGCTTTCTTT. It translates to CASSWGGNTEAFF. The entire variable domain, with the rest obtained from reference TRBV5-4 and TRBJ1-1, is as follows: ETGVTQSPTHLIKTRGQQVTLRCSSQSGHNTVSWYQQALGQGPQFIFQYYREEENGRGNFPPRFSGLQFPNYSSELNVNALELDDSALYLCASSWGGNTEAFFGQGTRLTVV.

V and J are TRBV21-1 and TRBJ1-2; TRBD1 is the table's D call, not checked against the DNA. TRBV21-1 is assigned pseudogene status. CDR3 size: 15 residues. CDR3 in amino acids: CASSKVYDRGNGYTF. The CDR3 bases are TGTGCCAGCAGCAAAGTATACGACAGGGGGAATGGCTACACCTTC.

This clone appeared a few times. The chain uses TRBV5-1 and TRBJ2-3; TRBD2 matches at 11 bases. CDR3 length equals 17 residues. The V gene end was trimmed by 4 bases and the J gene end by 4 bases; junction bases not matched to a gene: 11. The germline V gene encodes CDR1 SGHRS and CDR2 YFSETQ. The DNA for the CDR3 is TGCGCCAGCAGCCTGAGTTGGCTAGCGGGGGGAGCAGATACGCAGTATTTT. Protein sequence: CASSLSWLAGGADTQYF.

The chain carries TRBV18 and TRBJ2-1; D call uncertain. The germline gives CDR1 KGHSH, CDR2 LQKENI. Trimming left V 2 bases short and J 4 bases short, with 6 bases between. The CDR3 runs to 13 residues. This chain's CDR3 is CASSPEIYNEQFF. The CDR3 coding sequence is TGTGCCAGCTCACCAGAGATATACAATGAGCAGTTCTTC.

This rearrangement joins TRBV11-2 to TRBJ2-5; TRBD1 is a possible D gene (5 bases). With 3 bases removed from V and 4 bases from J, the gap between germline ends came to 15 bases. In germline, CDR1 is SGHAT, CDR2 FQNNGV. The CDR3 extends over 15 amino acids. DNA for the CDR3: TGTGCCAGCAGCTTCGCAGGGTCGCCGGGAGAGACCCAGTACTTC. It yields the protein CASSFAGSPGETQYF.

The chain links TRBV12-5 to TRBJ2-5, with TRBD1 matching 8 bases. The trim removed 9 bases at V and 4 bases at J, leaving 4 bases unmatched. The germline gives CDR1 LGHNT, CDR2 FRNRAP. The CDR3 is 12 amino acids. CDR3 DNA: TGTGCTAGCAGCGGACAGGGAGAGACCCAGTACTTC. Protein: CASSGQGETQYF.

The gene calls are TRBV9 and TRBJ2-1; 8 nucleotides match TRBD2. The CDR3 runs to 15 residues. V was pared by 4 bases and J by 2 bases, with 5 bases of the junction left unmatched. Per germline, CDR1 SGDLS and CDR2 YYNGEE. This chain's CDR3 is CASSQSGGTYNEQFF. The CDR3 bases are TGTGCCAGCAGCCAAAGCGGGGGTACCTACAATGAGCAGTTCTTC. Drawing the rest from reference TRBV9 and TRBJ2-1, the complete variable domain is DSGVTQTPKHLITATGQRVTLRCSPRSGDLSVYWYQQSLDQGLQFLIQYYNGEERAKGNILERFSAQQFPDLHSELNLSSLELGDSALYFCASSQSGGTYNEQFFGPGTRLTVL.